A single sample is the source of the 27 T cell receptor beta chains below, sequenced in a study of control samples from healthy donors and cancer patients. Some clones are missing from TCRdb's copy, which holds only in-frame ones; the method was immunoSEQ multiplex PCR. The sample has nearly 55,000 clones; around 97% are singletons. What was sequenced was blood. These receptor sequences come from a woman between 25 and 40 years old in good health.

This chain uses TRBV6-5 with TRBJ2-1, with unresolved D. The CDR3 sequence is 14 residues long. Trimming pared 2 bases from V and 4 bases from J, leaving 9 bases between. Per the germline V gene, CDR1 is MNHEY and CDR2 is SVGAGI. CDR3 DNA sequence: TGTGCCAGCAGTTACCAGAGTTCGTACAATGAGCAGTTCTTC. Protein sequence: CASSYQSSYNEQFF.

V is TRBV10-3 and J is TRBJ1-5; 8 bases are shared with TRBD1. The CDR3 is 15 amino acids. From germline, CDR1 is ENHRY and CDR2 SYGVKD. Trimming took 8 bases from V and 3 from J; bases not matched to a gene: 9. The CDR3 spells CAIWSGQGDNQPQHF. The CDR3 DNA is TGTGCCATCTGGAGCGGACAGGGAGACAATCAGCCCCAGCATTTT.

The J gene is TRBJ1-5, the V gene TRBV6-5; D possibly corresponds to TRBD1 (6 bases). Germline V gives CDR1 MNHEY, CDR2 SVGAGI. V was trimmed by 0 bases and J by 4 bases, leaving 10 bases between them. The CDR3 sequence is 15 residues long. The CDR3 sequence: CASSYSIGGNQPQHF. The CDR3 DNA follows: TGTGCCAGCAGTTACTCGATAGGGGGTAATCAGCCCCAGCATTTT.

The chain uses TRBV7-9 and TRBJ1-6; TRBD1 matches 7 bases. This CDR3 spans 14 amino acids. Germline V gene lookup returns CDR1 SEHNR and CDR2 FQNEAQ (reference sequence). The ends lost 5 bases at V and 5 bases at J; junction bases unmatched: 3. The CDR3 spells CASSGQVNNSPLHF. The CDR3, as DNA: TGTGCCAGCAGCGGACAGGTTAATAATTCACCCCTCCACTTT.

J is TRBJ2-2 and V is TRBV6-5; D unclear. The CDR3 is 15 amino acids. CDR1 is MNHEY and CDR2 is SVGAGI in the germline V gene. V shed 6 bases and J shed 0 bases, with 11 bases lying between them. The DNA of the CDR3 is TGTGCCAGCAGGACACAGCTCGCGAACACCGGGGAGCTGTTTTTT. It codes for CASRTQLANTGELFF.

This clone was seen a handful of times. This chain connects TRBV28 to TRBJ2-7; 7 nucleotides agree with TRBD2. There are 13 residues in the CDR3. Germline V gene sequence: CDR1 MDHEN, CDR2 SYDVKM. The J segment lost 4 bases and the V segment lost 6 bases, leaving 6 bases of the junction unmatched. The CDR3 region is CASSRGTMYEQYF. The CDR3 coding sequence is TGTGCCAGCAGCCGTGGGACTATGTACGAGCAGTACTTC.

This clone was counted between two and nine times. The V call is TRBV5-4, the J call TRBJ1-1; no definite D call. This CDR3 region has 13 residues. Germline V gives CDR1 SGHNT, CDR2 YYREEE (reference sequence). V lost 4 bases to trimming and J lost 7 bases, with 14 bases between them. CDR3: CASSPGPSVEAFF. In nucleotides, the CDR3 is TGTGCCAGCAGCCCCGGACCTAGTGTTGAAGCTTTCTTT.

The chain combines TRBV12-3 or TRBV12-4 with TRBJ1-2, with D perhaps TRBD1 (6 bases). The V gene lost 6 bases and the J gene lost 4 bases, with 12 bases spanning the gap. The CDR3 consists of 13 residues. The CDR3 nucleotides read TGTGCCAGCAGGCTAACAGGGATCTATGGCTACACCTTC. Translation: CASRLTGIYGYTF.

V gene TRBV28 combines with J gene TRBJ1-1, with TRBD1 matching 12 bases. Germline CDR1 is MDHEN and CDR2 is SYDVKM. CDR3 length equals 17 residues. Unmatched junction bases numbered 7, after V lost 5 bases and J lost 0 bases. CDR3 DNA: TGTGCCAGCAGTCCGCCGGGACAGGGGGCCTTGAACACTGAAGCTTTCTTT. As protein: CASSPPGQGALNTEAFF. Together with reference TRBV28 and TRBJ1-1, the CDR3 gives the full variable domain: DVKVTQSSRYLVKRTGEKVFLECVQDMDHENMFWYRQDPGLGLRLIYFSYDVKMKEKGDIPEGYSVSREKKERFSLILESASTNQTSMYLCASSPPGQGALNTEAFFGQGTRLTVV.

The chain uses TRBV27 and TRBJ2-1; a weak D match, TRBD2 (5 bases). The V and J ends lost 0 bases and 6 bases respectively, with 9 bases between them. Germline-derived CDR1 and CDR2 are MNHEY and SMNVEV (reference sequence). CDR3 length equals 14 residues. The CDR3, as DNA: TGTGCCAGCAGTTTATCGCGCGGGCGCAATGAGCAGTTCTTC. It specifies CASSLSRGRNEQFF.

This clone was found once. The chain links TRBV4-1 to TRBJ2-2; no clear D. In germline, CDR1 is MGHRA, CDR2 YSYEKL. V was pared by 4 bases and J by 6 bases, with 12 bases between. This CDR3 comprises 14 residues. This CDR3 reads CASSPILRSGELFF. For the CDR3, the DNA is TGCGCCAGCAGCCCTATCTTACGGTCCGGGGAGCTGTTTTTT.

The chain employs TRBV27 and TRBJ2-3; D call uncertain. Germline CDR1 reads MNHEY; CDR2 reads SMNVEV (reference sequence). V gave up 5 bases and J gave up 4 bases, with 7 bases separating them. The CDR3 runs to 12 residues. In nucleotides, the CDR3 is TGTGCCAGCAGTCTCCCAGCAGATACGCAGTATTTT. Translation: CASSLPADTQYF.

The chain joins TRBV19 to TRBJ1-5; TRBD1 matches 7 bases. CDR3 length equals 15 residues. CDR1 and CDR2 from the germline V gene are LNHDA and SQIVND (reference sequence). The ends lost 2 bases at V and 5 bases at J; junction bases unmatched: 6. CDR3 loop: CASSIHQGGDQPQHF. The CDR3 DNA is TGTGCCAGTAGTATACATCAGGGGGGGGATCAGCCCCAGCATTTT. Drawing the rest from reference TRBV19 and TRBJ1-5, the complete variable domain is DGGITQSPKYLFRKEGQNVTLSCEQNLNHDAMYWYRQDPGQGLRLIYYSQIVNDFQKGDIAEGYSVSREKKESFPLTVTSAQKNPTAFYLCASSIHQGGDQPQHFGDGTRLSIL.

The rearrangement uses TRBV2 and TRBJ2-7; 8 nucleotides match TRBD1. The germline V gene has CDR1 SNHLY and CDR2 FYNNEI. The junction had 4 bases not matched to a gene; V was cut back by 5 bases and J by 1 base. The CDR3 extends over 14 amino acids. CDR3 DNA: TGTGCCAGCAGTCAGGGGGCGCGTTCCTACGAGCAGTACTTC. Protein sequence: CASSQGARSYEQYF.

The gene calls are TRBV7-9 and TRBJ2-1; D is tentatively TRBD1 or TRBD2 (5 bases each). Germline V gives CDR1 SEHNR, CDR2 FQNEAQ (reference sequence). The CDR3 contains 15 residues. Deletions cut 3 bases from V and 6 bases from J, with 15 bases between. CDR3 sequence (DNA): TGTGCCAGCAGCTTGGAAGCCGGGACCATCAATGAGCAGTTCTTC. Amino acid sequence: CASSLEAGTINEQFF.

This clone has only one observation. The chain has TRBV6-4 and TRBJ2-7; 9 positions match TRBD1. V lost 2 bases, J lost 3 bases, and 23 bases stayed unmatched. The CDR3 loop spans 21 amino acids. Germline V gene sequence: CDR1 MRHNA, CDR2 SNTAGT. The CDR3 protein is CASSDPVVRDRVRMGIYEQYF. The DNA of the CDR3 is TGTGCCAGCAGTGACCCGGTGGTCCGGGACAGGGTGAGGATGGGGATCTACGAGCAGTACTTC.

The V and J genes are TRBV5-1 and TRBJ2-1; D call uncertain. Trimming left V 0 bases short and J 7 bases short, with 5 bases between. CDR3 length: 12 residues. Germline V CDR1 and CDR2: SGHRS, YFSETQ. The CDR3 DNA sequence: TGCGCCAGCAGCTTGGAAGGGAATGAGCAGTTCTTC. Its protein product is CASSLEGNEQFF. Full variable domain (outside the CDR3, taken from reference TRBV5-1 and TRBJ2-1): KAGVTQTPRYLIKTRGQQVTLSCSPISGHRSVSWYQQTPGQGLQFLFEYFSETQRNKGNFPGRFSGRQFSNSRSEMNVSTLELGDSALYLCASSLEGNEQFFGPGTRLTVL.

The chain carries TRBV4-1 and TRBJ2-3, with 7 bases identical to TRBD1. Per germline, CDR1 MGHRA and CDR2 YSYEKL. Trimming cost V 4 bases and J 0 bases; bases outside gene matches: 10. The CDR3 totals 17 residues. This CDR3 is CASSRTTGASSTDTQYF. CDR3 DNA sequence: TGCGCCAGCAGCCGAACTACAGGGGCGTCTAGCACAGATACGCAGTATTTT.

The CDR3 reads CASSPGTGGGEKLFF. The CDR3 DNA follows: TGTGCCAGCAGCCCCGGGACAGGGGGGGGTGAAAAACTGTTTTTT. V gene TRBV28 combines with J gene TRBJ1-4, with 11 nucleotides matching TRBD1. V shed 6 bases and J 7 bases; nucleotides not matched to a gene: 7. The CDR3 sequence is 15 residues long. Germline CDR1 MDHEN, CDR2 SYDVKM. The full variable domain, its missing parts supplied by reference TRBV28 and TRBJ1-4, is DVKVTQSSRYLVKRTGEKVFLECVQDMDHENMFWYRQDPGLGLRLIYFSYDVKMKEKGDIPEGYSVSREKKERFSLILESASTNQTSMYLCASSPGTGGGEKLFFGSGTQLSVL.

The chain recombines TRBV6-5 with TRBJ1-1; 7 positions match TRBD1. V gave up 2 bases and J gave up 5 bases; unmatched junction bases: 5. The germline V gene has CDR1 MNHEY and CDR2 SVGAGI. CDR3 size: 14 residues. CDR3 in amino acids: CASSYDRVRTEAFF. The CDR3 coding sequence is TGTGCCAGCAGTTACGACAGGGTGAGAACTGAAGCTTTCTTT.

This chain uses TRBV9 with TRBJ1-6, with D maybe TRBD1 (6 bases). V was cut by 4 bases and J by 6 bases, with 17 bases left in between. Germline loops: CDR1 SGDLS, CDR2 YYNGEE. This CDR3 has 16 amino acids. The CDR3 here is CASSPTGSDVNSPLHF. CDR3 nucleotides: TGTGCCAGCAGCCCCACAGGGTCAGACGTTAATTCACCCCTCCACTTT.

V and J are TRBV5-1 and TRBJ2-7, with D perhaps matching TRBD2 (6 bases). The germline CDR1 and CDR2 sequences are SGHRS and YFSETQ. Trimming removed 1 base at V and 4 bases at J, with 15 bases between. CDR3 length: 15 amino acids. The DNA for the CDR3 is TGCGCCAGCAGCTTGTCATCCGGGAGCGGGTACGAGCAGTACTTC. It yields the protein CASSLSSGSGYEQYF.

The J gene is TRBJ1-1, the V gene TRBV19; no definite D call. Trimming shortened V by 5 bases and J by 2 bases, and 15 bases separated the two germline ends. CDR1 and CDR2 (germline): LNHDA, SQIVND (reference sequence). The CDR3 extends over 15 amino acids. Written as DNA, the CDR3 is TGTGCCAGTAGTCCCCGGGCTCCGGGAAACACTGAAGCTTTCTTT. Protein product: CASSPRAPGNTEAFF.

The chain is built from TRBV7-2 and TRBJ2-5; D tentatively reads TRBD1 or TRBD2 (6 bases each). V was trimmed by 0 bases and J by 5 bases, leaving 7 bases between them. The CDR3 totals 13 residues. Germline CDR1 and CDR2: SGHTA and FQGNSA. The CDR3 region is CASSLAGGETQYF. The CDR3, as DNA: TGTGCCAGCAGCTTAGCAGGGGGGGAGACCCAGTACTTC.

The rearrangement links TRBV28 to TRBJ1-5; 9 bases fit TRBD1. In germline, CDR1 is MDHEN, CDR2 SYDVKM. The V segment lost 5 bases and the J segment 3 bases; nucleotides outside the gene matches: 11. The CDR3 contains 17 residues. Written as DNA, the CDR3 is TGTGCCAGCAGTGCACCAGCCGGGACAGGGAACAATCAGCCCCAGCATTTT. Protein sequence: CASSAPAGTGNNQPQHF. Supplemented by reference TRBV28 and TRBJ1-5, the full variable domain reads DVKVTQSSRYLVKRTGEKVFLECVQDMDHENMFWYRQDPGLGLRLIYFSYDVKMKEKGDIPEGYSVSREKKERFSLILESASTNQTSMYLCASSAPAGTGNNQPQHFGDGTRLSIL.

The DNA of the CDR3 is TGTGCCAGCAGCGTAGGCTTGGGGCCCGACTACGAGCAGTACTTC. The encoded protein is CASSVGLGPDYEQYF. This sequence joins TRBV9 and TRBJ2-7; weak D call: TRBD1 (5 bases). V was cut by 0 bases and J by 3 bases, with 13 bases left in between. The germline CDR1 and CDR2 sequences are SGDLS and YYNGEE. The CDR3 extends over 15 amino acids.

V is TRBV28 and J is TRBJ2-7, with D possibly TRBD2 on 5 matching bases. V lost 6 bases and J 0 bases, leaving 15 bases between the germline ends. This CDR3 region has 15 residues. Germline CDR1 and CDR2: MDHEN and SYDVKM. The CDR3 bases are TGTGCCAGCAGCTCTCCGGGCGGAGGCTCCTACGAGCAGTACTTC. Amino acid sequence: CASSSPGGGSYEQYF. The full variable domain, its missing parts supplied by reference TRBV28 and TRBJ2-7, is DVKVTQSSRYLVKRTGEKVFLECVQDMDHENMFWYRQDPGLGLRLIYFSYDVKMKEKGDIPEGYSVSREKKERFSLILESASTNQTSMYLCASSSPGGGSYEQYFGPGTRLTVT.